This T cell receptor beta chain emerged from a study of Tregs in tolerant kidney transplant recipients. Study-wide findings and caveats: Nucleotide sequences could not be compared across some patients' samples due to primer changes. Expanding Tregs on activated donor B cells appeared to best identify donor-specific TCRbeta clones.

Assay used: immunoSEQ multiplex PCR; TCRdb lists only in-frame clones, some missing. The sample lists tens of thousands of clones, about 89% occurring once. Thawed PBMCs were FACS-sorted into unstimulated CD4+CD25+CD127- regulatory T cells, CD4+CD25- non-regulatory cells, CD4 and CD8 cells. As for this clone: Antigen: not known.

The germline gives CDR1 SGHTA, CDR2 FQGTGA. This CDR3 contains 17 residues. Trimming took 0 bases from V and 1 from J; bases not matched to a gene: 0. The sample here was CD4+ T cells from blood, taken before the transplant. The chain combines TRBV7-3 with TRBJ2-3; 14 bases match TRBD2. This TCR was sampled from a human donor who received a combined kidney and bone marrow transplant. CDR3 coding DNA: TGTGCCAGCAGCTTAACGGGACTAGCGGGAGGCACAGATACGCAGTATTTT. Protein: CASSLTGLAGGTDTQYF.